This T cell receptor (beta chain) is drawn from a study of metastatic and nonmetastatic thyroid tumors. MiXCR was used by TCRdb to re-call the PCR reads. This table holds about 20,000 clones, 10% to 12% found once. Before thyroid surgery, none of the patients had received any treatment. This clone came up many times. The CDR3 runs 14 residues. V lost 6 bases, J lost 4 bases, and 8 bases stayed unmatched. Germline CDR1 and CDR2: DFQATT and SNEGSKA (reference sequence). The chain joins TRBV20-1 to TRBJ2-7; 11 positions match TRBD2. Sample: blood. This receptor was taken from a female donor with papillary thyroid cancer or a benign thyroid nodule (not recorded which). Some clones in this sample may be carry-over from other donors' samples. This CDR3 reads CSAELAGDLYEQYF. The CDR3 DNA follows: TGCAGTGCAGAACTAGCGGGAGATCTATACGAGCAGTACTTC.